This is a list of T cell receptor beta chains from one sample in a study of blood T cell repertoires in COVID-19. Sequenced by immunoSEQ multiplex PCR; TCRdb stores in-frame clones only, minus some. Of a few hundred thousand clones in the sample, around 91% were seen once. The material sequenced was PBMCs or T cells enriched from blood (not recorded which). The receptors shown here come from a man younger than 40 who had been exposed to COVID-19. CDR3s include the opening cysteine and the closing phenylalanine or tryptophan. The D gene is left open where the match is weak. The size entry is marked missing in some rows and otherwise reads once, few, many or a size class.

d_call,j_call,clone_size,v_call,cdr3_aa,cdr3_nt
TRBD1,TRBJ1-1,few,TRBV9,CASSPRQGLTMSEAFF,TGTGCCAGCAGCCCTCGACAGGGTTTGACAATGTCTGAAGCTTTCTTT
TRBD1,TRBJ1-5,-,TRBV2,CASSRDRWGSNQPQHF,TGTGCCAGCAGTCGGGACAGGTGGGGGAGCAATCAGCCCCAGCATTTT
-,TRBJ2-1,-,TRBV18,CASSPPIGYNEQFF,TGTGCCAGCTCACCACCGATCGGCTACAATGAGCAGTTCTTC
TRBD1,TRBJ1-2,-,TRBV25-1,CASSESGQGANYGYTF,TGTGCCAGCAGTGAATCGGGACAGGGGGCTAACTATGGCTACACCTTC
-,TRBJ1-2,-,TRBV7-2,CASSLAGEFNYGYTF,TGTGCCAGCAGCTTAGCCGGGGAATTTAACTATGGCTACACCTTC
TRBD1,TRBJ2-6,-,TRBV18,CASSPGTGSSGANVLTF,TGTGCCAGCTCCCCCGGGACAGGGAGCTCTGGGGCCAACGTCCTGACTTTC
-,TRBJ1-1,-,TRBV14,CASSQGAGVNTEAFF,TGTGCCAGCAGCCAAGGTGCAGGGGTGAACACTGAAGCTTTCTTT
TRBD1,TRBJ1-1,-,TRBV24-1,CATSDKDRGDRTEAFF,TGTGCCACCAGTGACAAAGACAGGGGGGATCGGACTGAAGCTTTCTTT
TRBD2,TRBJ2-1,-,TRBV11-1,CASGASGGNHNEQFF,TGTGCCAGCGGCGCTAGCGGGGGGAACCACAATGAGCAGTTCTTC
TRBD1,TRBJ1-6,-,TRBV3-1/TRBV3-2,CASSQGQDNSPLHF,TGTGCCAGCAGCCAGGGACAGGATAATTCACCCCTCCACTTT
TRBD2,TRBJ2-1,-,TRBV3-1/TRBV3-2,CASSQDVAGGLIYNEQFF,TGTGCCAGCAGCCAAGATGTGGCGGGGGGACTTATCTACAATGAGCAGTTCTTC
TRBD2,TRBJ2-7,-,TRBV3-1/TRBV3-2,CASSQRAGNSYEQYF,TGTGCCAGCAGCCAAAGAGCGGGGAACTCCTACGAGCAGTACTTC
TRBD1,TRBJ1-1,-,TRBV5-5,CASSLQGAYTEAFF,TGTGCCAGCAGCCTACAGGGGGCGTACACTGAAGCTTTCTTT
TRBD1,TRBJ1-6,-,TRBV3-1/TRBV3-2,CASSQSAGTGLSPLHF,TGTGCCAGCAGCCAATCGGCCGGGACAGGGCTTTCACCCCTCCACTTT
-,TRBJ2-3,-,TRBV19,CASSIKTFYSTDTQYF,TGTGCCAGTAGTATTAAAACCTTCTATAGCACAGATACGCAGTATTTT
-,TRBJ1-5,few,TRBV11-2,CASSLEPRGPQHF,TGTGCCAGCAGCTTAGAACCCCGGGGGCCCCAGCATTTT
-,TRBJ1-1,once,TRBV29-1,CSVLWGGLENTEAFF,TGCAGCGTTCTTTGGGGAGGTCTTGAGAACACTGAAGCTTTCTTT
TRBD2,TRBJ2-3,-,TRBV4-3,CASSRGRSGGATATDTQYF,TGCGCCAGCAGCCGTGGAAGGAGCGGGGGGGCGACGGCGACAGATACGCAGTATTTT
TRBD1,TRBJ2-1,-,TRBV12-5,CASGSHLRTGTGSFSYNEQFF,TGTGCTAGTGGTTCGCACCTCCGAACCGGGACAGGATCTTTCTCCTACAATGAGCAGTTCTTC
TRBD1,TRBJ1-5,-,TRBV4-2,CASSQTGGGNQPQHF,TGTGCCAGCAGCCAGACAGGGGGCGGCAATCAGCCCCAGCATTTT
-,TRBJ1-2,-,TRBV29-1,CSLERPGANYGYTF,TGCAGCCTCGAGAGGCCTGGAGCTAACTATGGCTACACCTTC
-,TRBJ2-5,-,TRBV12-3/TRBV12-4,CASSLDGTQYF,TGTGCCAGCAGTTTAGACGGGACTCAGTACTTC
TRBD1,TRBJ2-3,-,TRBV7-6,CASSLVDRGMTDTQYF,TGTGCCAGCAGCTTAGTGGACAGGGGAATGACAGATACGCAGTATTTT
TRBD1,TRBJ2-7,-,TRBV5-1,CASSLDPPGQGAYEQYF,TGCGCCAGCAGCTTGGACCCACCGGGACAGGGGGCCTACGAGCAGTACTTC
-,TRBJ1-2,-,TRBV11-2,CASSPLRGLYGYTF,TGTGCCAGCAGCCCTCTTCGGGGACTTTATGGCTACACCTTC
-,TRBJ1-1,-,TRBV4-3,CASSQAVSGATEAFF,TGCGCCAGCAGCCAAGCTGTGTCAGGGGCCACTGAAGCTTTCTTT
-,TRBJ2-2,-,TRBV5-1,CASSLAAGWRVNTGELFF,TGCGCCAGCAGCTTGGCGGCGGGGTGGCGGGTCAACACCGGGGAGCTGTTTTTT
-,TRBJ2-3,-,TRBV4-2,CASSQEGGGVSTDTQYF,TGTGCCAGCAGCCAAGAAGGAGGCGGAGTTAGCACAGATACGCAGTATTTT
TRBD2,TRBJ2-7,-,TRBV19,CGAGAKLSYEQYF,TGTGGAGCGGGAGCCAAGTTATCCTACGAGCAGTACTTC
-,TRBJ1-1,-,TRBV29-1,CSVVFVPRAGRLPEAFF,TGCAGCGTTGTTTTTGTCCCCCGGGCAGGGCGTTTACCTGAAGCTTTCTTT
-,TRBJ2-7,medium-sized,TRBV7-9,CASGRGNYEQYF,TGTGCCAGCGGCAGGGGTAACTACGAGCAGTACTTC
TRBD2,TRBJ2-3,-,TRBV30,CAWRVAGFADTQYF,TGTGCCTGGAGAGTAGCGGGGTTTGCAGATACGCAGTATTTT
-,TRBJ1-3,-,TRBV21-1,CASGGRDISGNTIYF,TGTGCCAGCGGGGGCCGGGACATCTCTGGAAACACCATATATTTT
TRBD2,TRBJ2-7,-,TRBV25-1,CASSRSERGLYEQYF,TGTGCCAGCAGTAGGTCGGAGCGGGGACTCTACGAGCAGTACTTC
-,TRBJ2-1,few,TRBV5-4,CASRRAGDGNEQFF,TGTGCCAGCAGGAGGGCAGGGGATGGGAATGAGCAGTTCTTC
TRBD1,TRBJ1-3,-,TRBV10-3,CATLKQGRGNTIYF,TGTGCCACCCTAAAACAGGGGCGAGGAAACACCATATATTTT
TRBD1,TRBJ2-7,-,TRBV2,CASSRDRANYEQYF,TGTGCCAGCAGTCGGGACAGGGCTAACTACGAGCAGTACTTC
TRBD1,TRBJ1-2,-,TRBV5-4,CASSTPTGDYGYTF,TGTGCCAGCAGCACCCCGACAGGGGACTATGGCTACACCTTC
-,TRBJ1-5,-,TRBV7-2,CASSSGTLDQPQHF,TGTGCCAGCAGCTCAGGGACACTAGATCAGCCCCAGCATTTT
TRBD2,TRBJ2-1,-,TRBV7-3,CASSWGLAGGEQFF,TGTGCCAGCAGCTGGGGACTAGCGGGGGGTGAGCAGTTCTTC
TRBD1,TRBJ1-2,-,TRBV18,CASQGDRGIYGYTF,TGTGCCAGCCAAGGGGACAGGGGGATCTATGGCTACACCTTC
-,TRBJ2-1,-,TRBV18,CASSPVTGGDEQFF,TGTGCCAGCTCACCGGTCACAGGGGGGGATGAGCAGTTCTTC
-,TRBJ1-6,-,TRBV7-2,CASSLDSYNSPLHF,TGTGCCAGCAGCTTGGACAGCTATAATTCACCCCTCCACTTT